The 16 T cell receptor beta chains reported below all come from one sample, sequenced in a study of shared clonotypes between healthy human individuals. Method: immunoSEQ multiplex PCR; TCRdb's copy keeps in-frame clones and lacks some. The sample records a few million clones, more than 80% being singletons. Sequenced sample: naive CD4+ T cells sorted from blood. Subset: CD45RA+ positively selected. These receptors all come from a man younger than 30 in good health.

With regard to this clone: At the DNA level, this CDR3 is encoded by other sequences in the same sample as well. This rearrangement joins TRBV5-1 to TRBJ2-2; 7 nucleotides match TRBD1. V lost 1 base and J lost 4; bases outside the gene matches: 4. Per the germline V gene, CDR1 is SGHRS and CDR2 is YFSETQ. The CDR3 runs 15 residues. The CDR3, as DNA: TGCGCCAGCAGCTTGCAACAGGGGAGCACCGGGGAGCTGTTTTTT. This translates into CASSLQQGSTGELFF.

Turning to this clone: This CDR3 is also generated by other DNA sequences in the sample. This rearrangement joins TRBV4-3 to TRBJ2-5, with 14 bases identical to TRBD2. The CDR3 totals 15 residues. CDR1 LGHNA and CDR2 YSLEER come from the germline V gene. V trimming: 3 bases; J trimming: 5 bases; junction bases outside the gene matches: 2. The CDR3 protein is CASSQGLAGEETQYF. CDR3 coding DNA: TGCGCCAGCAGCCAGGGACTAGCGGGAGAGGAGACCCAGTACTTC.

The rearrangement joins TRBV7-2 to TRBJ1-5; 9 nucleotides line up with TRBD1. The CDR3 length is 13 residues. Germline V CDR1 and CDR2: SGHTA, FQGNSA. V was pared by 5 bases and J by 6 bases, with 2 bases of the junction left unmatched. CDR3: CASSGQGSQPQHF. As DNA, the CDR3 is TGTGCCAGCAGCGGACAGGGGTCTCAGCCCCAGCATTTT.

This chain links TRBV11-2 with TRBJ1-2; D uncertain. Per germline, CDR1 SGHAT and CDR2 FQNNGV. This CDR3 has 13 amino acids. The germline V and J ends were trimmed by 1 base and 8 bases, with 11 bases remaining between them. DNA of the CDR3: TGTGCCAGCAGCTTAGGACTCACCGGCGGCTACACCTTC. Translating it yields CASSLGLTGGYTF.

The chain links TRBV2 to TRBJ2-1, with 8 positions matching TRBD2. The CDR3 runs to 16 residues. In germline, CDR1 is SNHLY, CDR2 FYNNEI. V lost 1 base, J lost 4 bases, and 6 bases stayed unmatched. The CDR3 region has the DNA TGTGCCAGCAGTGAAGAACGGGGGGGCGCGTACAATGAGCAGTTCTTC. Its protein product is CASSEERGGAYNEQFF.

The chain employs TRBV6-6 and TRBJ1-2, with 10 bases identical to TRBD1. The CDR3 has 16 amino acids. J was trimmed by 2 bases and V by 5 bases; bases with no gene match: 8. Looked up from germline, CDR1 is MNHNY and CDR2 is SVGAGI (reference sequence). The CDR3 sequence: CASSPGTGVLNYGYTF. CDR3 sequence (DNA): TGTGCCAGCAGTCCCGGGACAGGGGTTTTGAACTATGGCTACACCTTC.

Concerning this clone itself: At the DNA level, this CDR3 is encoded by other sequences in the same sample as well. The chain carries TRBV5-1 and TRBJ2-3; 14 nucleotides line up with TRBD2. Looked up from germline, CDR1 is SGHRS and CDR2 is YFSETQ. This CDR3 is 16 amino acids long. With 4 bases clipped from V and 3 bases from J, the junction kept 4 bases outside the gene matches. CDR3 loop: CASSTGLAGGTDTQYF. In DNA, the CDR3 is TGCGCCAGCAGCACCGGACTAGCGGGAGGAACAGATACGCAGTATTTT.

This chain uses TRBV18 with TRBJ1-5, with D maybe TRBD1 (6 bases). The V gene lost 5 bases and the J gene lost 7 bases, with 15 bases spanning the gap. The length of the CDR3 is 14 residues. Germline loops: CDR1 KGHSH, CDR2 LQKENI. CDR3 in amino acids: CASSAQGDGQPQHF. The CDR3, as DNA: TGTGCCAGCTCAGCACAGGGAGACGGACAGCCCCAGCATTTT.

The V call is TRBV7-2, the J call TRBJ2-7; D not resolved. The V gene's germline CDR1 is SGHTA and CDR2 FQGNSA. This CDR3 comprises 15 residues. Trimming took off 5 bases at V and 4 bases at J, with 18 bases between the two ends. The CDR3 region has the DNA TGTGCCAGCAGCCCCTCGGCCGTTCCTACTTACGAGCAGTACTTC. Residues: CASSPSAVPTYEQYF.

This chain joins TRBV5-4 and TRBJ2-3, with TRBD2 as a possible D gene (5 bases). Germline lookup yields CDR1 SGHNT and CDR2 YYREEE (reference sequence). V lost 3 bases to trimming and J lost 2 bases, with 10 bases between them. The CDR3 runs 14 residues. In nucleotides, the CDR3 is TGTGCCAGCAGCTCGGAGCGGTACACAGATACGCAGTATTTT. Protein product: CASSSERYTDTQYF. Full variable domain (missing parts from reference TRBV5-4 and TRBJ2-3): ETGVTQSPTHLIKTRGQQVTLRCSSQSGHNTVSWYQQALGQGPQFIFQYYREEENGRGNFPPRFSGLQFPNYSSELNVNALELDDSALYLCASSSERYTDTQYFGPGTRLTVL.

Turning to this clone: Other DNA sequences from this sample encode an identical CDR3 as well. The chain uses TRBV6-1 and TRBJ2-3; D not resolved. The CDR3 loop spans 11 amino acids. Germline V gives CDR1 MNHNS, CDR2 SASEGT. V was cut by 9 bases and J by 4 bases, with 8 bases left in between. The CDR3 bases are TGTGCCAGTACCCCGTCAGATACGCAGTATTTT. It is translated as CASTPSDTQYF.

The rearrangement joins TRBV19 to TRBJ1-2; tentatively, D is TRBD1 (5 bases). The germline V and J ends were trimmed by 9 bases and 0 bases, with 17 bases remaining between them. The germline V gene encodes CDR1 LNHDA and CDR2 SQIVND (reference sequence). The CDR3 contains 15 residues. CDR3 loop: CASTSGVPPNYGYTF. In nucleotides, the CDR3 is TGTGCCAGCACCTCGGGGGTACCTCCTAACTATGGCTACACCTTC.

The chain employs TRBV4-3 and TRBJ2-1; TRBD2 matches 7 bases. The CDR3 covers 17 residues. Germline CDR1 is LGHNA and CDR2 is YSLEER. V was pared by 0 bases and J by 7 bases, with 12 bases of the junction left unmatched. The CDR3 here is CASSQEGGGRVGNEQFF. The CDR3 DNA sequence: TGCGCCAGCAGCCAAGAGGGTGGCGGGAGAGTGGGAAATGAGCAGTTCTTC.

The V and J genes are TRBV28 and TRBJ1-5, with 8 bases that match TRBD1. CDR1 MDHEN and CDR2 SYDVKM come from the germline V gene. Trimming at V came to 6 bases and at J to 6 bases, leaving 19 bases not matched to a gene. This CDR3 region has 18 residues. CDR3 protein: CASSLVREGQVFSQPQHF. CDR3 bases: TGTGCCAGCAGCTTAGTTCGGGAGGGACAGGTGTTTTCTCAGCCCCAGCATTTT.

This clone was found once. The rearrangement joins TRBV4-1 to TRBJ2-2; the match to TRBD1 covers 9 bases. CDR3 length equals 18 residues. V gave up 0 bases and J gave up 6 bases; unmatched junction bases: 11. Germline lookup yields CDR1 MGHRA and CDR2 YSYEKL. CDR3 in DNA: TGCGCCAGCAGCCAAGAGGCGGGCGGACAGGGGTGGGCCGGGGAGCTGTTTTTT. The encoded protein is CASSQEAGGQGWAGELFF.

The DNA for the CDR3 is TGTGCCAGCACTAGCGGGATCAACGAGCAGTACTTC. It is translated as CASTSGINEQYF. The chain joins TRBV6-6 to TRBJ2-7; 9 bases agree with TRBD2. V trimming: 7 bases; J trimming: 5 bases; junction bases outside the gene matches: 3. Germline-derived CDR1 and CDR2 are MNHNY and SVGAGI (reference sequence). The CDR3 covers 12 residues.